A selection of T cell receptor beta chains follows, all from one sample in a study of CD8+ T cells in alopecia areata. TCRdb's table, derived via immunoSEQ multiplex PCR, lists solely in-frame clones and lacks some. The table lists roughly 250,000 clones, under 80% of them singletons. Sequences were derived from CD4+ T cells sorted from blood, sampled at week 0. These receptors all come from a human donor with alopecia areata. CDR3s include the opening cysteine and the closing phenylalanine or tryptophan. The D gene is left open where the match is weak. Not all rows give a size; the values are once, few, many and, for expanded clones, a class.

-	TRBV9	-	TRBJ2-1	CASSPAGTNEQFF	TGTGCCAGCAGCCCCGCGGGGACCAATGAGCAGTTCTTC
-	TRBV2	few	TRBJ1-2	CASSGDPQGGYTF	TGTGCCAGCAGTGGGGATCCCCAGGGAGGCTACACCTTC
TRBD1	TRBV11-2	-	TRBJ1-2	CASSLDVGTGGGYTF	TGTGCCAGCAGCTTAGACGTCGGGACAGGGGGTGGCTACACCTTC
-	TRBV5-6	once	TRBJ2-5	CASSFTGVDGTQYF	TGTGCCAGCAGCTTTACGGGAGTTGATGGGACCCAGTACTTC
-	TRBV14	-	TRBJ2-1	CASSPRLEDEQFF	TGTGCCAGCAGCCCCCGACTAGAGGATGAGCAGTTCTTC
TRBD1	TRBV28	-	TRBJ2-4	CASRDRGASAKNTQYF	TGTGCCAGCCGGGACAGGGGGGCATCGGCCAAAAACACTCAGTACTTC
-	TRBV6-5	once	TRBJ2-1	CASSYSQVSGKNEQFF	TGTGCCAGCAGTTACAGCCAGGTCTCAGGAAAAAATGAGCAGTTCTTC
-	TRBV25-1	-	TRBJ1-1	CASSEWSRTEAFF	TGTGCCAGCAGTGAATGGAGTCGTACTGAAGCTTTCTTT
-	TRBV4-1	-	TRBJ2-6	CASSQVPGKRLSGANVLTF	TGCGCCAGCAGCCAAGTGCCCGGCAAGAGGCTCTCTGGGGCCAACGTCCTGACTTTC
-	TRBV30	once	TRBJ1-1	CAWMLGMAEAFF	TGTGCCTGGATGTTGGGGATGGCTGAAGCTTTCTTT
-	TRBV29-1	few	TRBJ2-7	CSPRDTAHEQYF	TGCAGCCCCCGGGACACCGCCCACGAGCAGTACTTC
-	TRBV7-9	few	TRBJ1-4	CASSLARPASPGEKLFF	TGTGCCAGCAGCTTAGCGCGGCCGGCTTCACCTGGGGAAAAACTGTTTTTT